Below, 23 T cell receptor beta chains from the same sample are listed, as sequenced in a study of T cell changes during pregnancy in multiple sclerosis. The table came from immunoSEQ multiplex PCR; TCRdb's copy has only in-frame clones and leaves some out. Of fewer than 50,000 clones listed, around 90% were seen once; the top ten hold 6% to 7.5%. The input for sequencing was CD8+ T cells from peripheral blood mononuclear cells, taken in the third trimester of pregnancy. All receptors derive from a female donor with multiple sclerosis, enrolled in a pregnancy study.

The chain is built from TRBV19 and TRBJ1-5; no firm D call. The CDR3 has 15 residues. Germline V gives CDR1 LNHDA, CDR2 SQIVND (reference sequence). Trimming pared 1 base from V and 0 bases from J, leaving 7 bases between. The chain's CDR3 is CASSIVPYSNQPQHF. The CDR3 bases are TGTGCCAGTAGTATAGTCCCTTATAGCAATCAGCCCCAGCATTTT.

This chain links TRBV5-1 with TRBJ2-3; a possible D gene is TRBD2 (6 bases). CDR3 length equals 17 residues. Trimming left V 3 bases short and J 4 bases short, with 21 bases between. The germline V gene has CDR1 SGHRS and CDR2 YFSETQ. CDR3 coding DNA: TGCGCCAGCAGCTCCACCATGAGCGGGTTAGTGGCAGATACGCAGTATTTT. Its protein is CASSSTMSGLVADTQYF.

The chain couples TRBV7-6 to TRBJ2-3; 8 positions match TRBD2. Germline V gene sequence: CDR1 SGHVS, CDR2 FNYEAQ. CDR3 size: 16 residues. The CDR3: CATSPWAGGGTDTQYF. The CDR3 DNA reads TGTGCTACTAGCCCCTGGGCGGGGGGCGGTACAGATACGCAGTATTTT.

The chain employs TRBV2 and TRBJ2-5; D remains unclear. Germline V CDR1 and CDR2: SNHLY, FYNNEI. This CDR3 region has 14 residues. With 3 bases removed from V and 2 bases from J, the gap between germline ends came to 10 bases. The CDR3: CASSDWANQETQYF. DNA for the CDR3: TGTGCCAGCAGTGATTGGGCGAATCAAGAGACCCAGTACTTC.

This chain links TRBV27 with TRBJ2-7; tentatively, D is TRBD1 (8 bases). Trimming removed 6 bases at V and 7 bases at J, with 16 bases between. Germline V CDR1 and CDR2: MNHEY, SMNVEV (reference sequence). This CDR3 is 13 amino acids long. The CDR3 DNA sequence: TGTGCCAGCAGCATAGACAGGGGAGGGGAGCAGTACTTC. Protein product: CASSIDRGGEQYF.

The chain carries TRBV28 and TRBJ2-1; D is undetermined. Germline CDR1 is MDHEN and CDR2 is SYDVKM. This CDR3 region has 16 residues. V was trimmed by 4 bases and J by 10 bases, leaving 23 bases between them. For the CDR3, the DNA is TGTGCCAGCAGTTCCCTTAATTTTTACAAAGAGGAGGAGCAGTTCTTC. Its protein product is CASSSLNFYKEEEQFF.

By sample fraction, this clone is medium-sized. This chain uses TRBV7-9 with TRBJ1-1; 8 bases line up with TRBD1. Germline lookup yields CDR1 SEHNR and CDR2 FQNEAQ (reference sequence). J gave up 3 bases and V 5 bases, and 14 bases lay outside the gene matches. CDR3 length equals 17 residues. The chain's CDR3 is CASSPRTGNAVDTEAFF. DNA of the CDR3: TGTGCCAGCAGCCCCCGGACAGGGAATGCTGTGGACACTGAAGCTTTCTTT.

The V gene is TRBV4-1, the J gene TRBJ2-1; maybe TRBD2 (5 bases). Trimming removed 0 bases at V and 8 bases at J, with 17 bases between. Per the germline V gene, CDR1 is MGHRA and CDR2 is YSYEKL. The CDR3 length is 16 residues. The CDR3 bases are TGCGCCAGCAGCCAAGAGGGTGGACTCCATCTCTATGAGCAGTTCTTC. Its protein product is CASSQEGGLHLYEQFF.

The chain employs TRBV28 and TRBJ2-2; tentatively, D is TRBD1 (6 bases). CDR1 MDHEN and CDR2 SYDVKM come from the germline V gene. V lost 7 bases, J lost 4 bases, and 16 bases lay in between. CDR3 length: 15 amino acids. The CDR3 sequence: CASIRTGHLTGELFF. The CDR3 coding sequence is TGTGCCAGCATCCGGACGGGACACCTCACCGGGGAGCTGTTTTTT.

Notes on this clone: The junction does not match germline at one end; this may be a read error. The chain uses TRBV27 and TRBJ2-7, with D unclear. This CDR3 has 14 residues. Germline CDR1 reads MNHEY; CDR2 reads SMNVEV (reference sequence). CDR3 protein: CASSLLSPFAPIHF. The CDR3 bases are TGTGCCAGCAGTTTACTAAGCCCCTTTGCCCCAATCCACTTC.

This sequence joins TRBV19 and TRBJ1-1; D is perhaps TRBD1 (6 bases). V gave up 5 bases and J gave up 2 bases, with 12 bases separating them. Germline V CDR1 and CDR2: LNHDA, SQIVND (reference sequence). The CDR3 loop spans 14 amino acids. The CDR3 sequence is CASSEGQPNTEAFF. The CDR3, as DNA: TGTGCCAGTAGTGAAGGACAGCCCAACACTGAAGCTTTCTTT.

The chain combines TRBV6-4 with TRBJ2-3, with 12 positions matching TRBD1. This CDR3 is 16 amino acids long. Unmatched junction bases numbered 7, after V lost 6 bases and J lost 3 bases. The germline CDR1 and CDR2 sequences are MRHNA and SNTAGT. This chain's CDR3 is CASRGGTGGRTDTQYF. The CDR3, as DNA: TGTGCCAGCAGGGGGGGGACAGGGGGCAGGACAGATACGCAGTATTTT.

J is TRBJ2-7 and V is TRBV7-2; D gene unclear. Deletions cut 3 bases from V and 2 bases from J, with 8 bases between. Germline-derived CDR1 and CDR2 are SGHTA and FQGNSA. This CDR3 has 13 residues. The CDR3 sequence is CASSFLGPYEQYF. The CDR3 DNA sequence: TGTGCCAGCAGCTTTTTGGGCCCCTACGAGCAGTACTTC.

The rearrangement links TRBV6-5 to TRBJ1-2, with TRBD1 matching 9 bases. V lost 6 bases and J lost 5; bases outside the gene matches: 4. Germline CDR1 is MNHEY and CDR2 is SVGAGI. The CDR3 has 13 amino acids. The CDR3 protein is CASRLGQGYGYTF. CDR3 nucleotide sequence: TGTGCCAGCAGATTAGGACAGGGGTATGGCTACACCTTC.

V usage is TRBV27 and J usage is TRBJ1-1; tentative D call: TRBD1 (6 bases). V lost 5 bases and J lost 5, with 12 bases in between. Germline-derived CDR1 and CDR2 are MNHEY and SMNVEV (reference sequence). The CDR3 runs to 13 residues. CDR3 sequence reads: CASSLTGGTEAFF. The CDR3 bases are TGTGCCAGCAGTCTGACAGGAGGAACTGAAGCTTTCTTT.

This clone was counted at least ten times. V gene TRBV6-1 combines with J gene TRBJ2-7, with D possibly matching TRBD1 (6 bases). The CDR3 length is 11 residues. V was cut by 11 bases and J by 8 bases, with 16 bases left in between. CDR1 MNHNS and CDR2 SASEGT come from the germline V gene. Here the CDR3 reads CAGITGNQQYF. CDR3 DNA sequence: TGTGCCGGAATAACAGGGAACCAGCAGTACTTC.

This rearrangement joins TRBV11-1 to TRBJ2-1, with 13 bases lining up with TRBD2. The CDR3 contains 15 residues. Germline values: CDR1 SGHAT, CDR2 FQDESV (reference sequence). After removal of 5 bases from V and 4 bases from J, the junction contained 2 bases not matched to a gene. The CDR3 reads CASSMTSGGYNEQFF. The CDR3 nucleotides read TGTGCCAGCAGCATGACTAGCGGGGGGTACAATGAGCAGTTCTTC.

The chain couples TRBV19 to TRBJ1-2; possible D gene TRBD1, 6 bases. V gave up 6 bases and J gave up 8 bases, with 22 bases separating them. CDR1 is LNHDA and CDR2 is SQIVND in the germline V gene (reference sequence). This CDR3 is built from 15 residues. The CDR3, as DNA: TGTGCCAGTAGCCAGACAGGCTCCCGGTCATGGGGCTACACCTTC. It is translated as CASSQTGSRSWGYTF.

The chain carries TRBV21-1 and TRBJ1-6. TRBV21-1 is noted as a pseudogene. The length of the CDR3 is 15 residues. CDR3 DNA sequence: TGTGCCAGCGCCTTAGGGGAGGGTACCAATTCACCCCTCCACTTT. Its protein product is CASALGEGTNSPLHF.

This clone was seen only a few times. This chain connects TRBV13 to TRBJ2-7, with 11 bases matching TRBD2. Per germline, CDR1 PRHDT and CDR2 FYEKMQ (reference sequence). J lost 7 bases, V lost 4 bases, and 6 bases had no gene match. CDR3 length: 14 residues. Written as DNA, the CDR3 is TGTGCCAGCAGCTCATCTAGCGGGGGGAGGGAGCAGTACTTC. Translation gives CASSSSSGGREQYF.

This chain uses TRBV4-1 with TRBJ1-1, with unresolved D. The CDR3 consists of 14 residues. The germline CDR1 and CDR2 sequences are MGHRA and YSYEKL. The V gene lost 4 bases and the J gene lost 0 bases, with 9 bases spanning the gap. The DNA of the CDR3 is TGCGCCAGCAGCCTCTGGGCAGTGAACACTGAAGCTTTCTTT. Translating gives CASSLWAVNTEAFF.

V usage is TRBV9 and J usage is TRBJ2-1; the D is unclear. The germline V gene encodes CDR1 SGDLS and CDR2 YYNGEE. Trimming shortened V by 3 bases and J by 8 bases, and 9 bases separated the two germline ends. The CDR3 runs to 12 residues. The CDR3 coding sequence is TGTGCCAGCAGCGGAGTGGGCGATGAGCAGTTCTTC. Translating gives CASSGVGDEQFF.

The V call is TRBV6-1, the J call TRBJ1-4; TRBD1 aligns across 10 bases. The CDR3 is 13 amino acids. After removal of 7 bases from V and 12 bases from J, the junction contained 8 bases not matched to a gene. CDR1 is MNHNS, CDR2 SASEGT, per germline. Here the CDR3 reads CASIRQGASELFF. The CDR3 bases are TGTGCCAGCATCCGACAGGGGGCATCGGAACTGTTTTTT.